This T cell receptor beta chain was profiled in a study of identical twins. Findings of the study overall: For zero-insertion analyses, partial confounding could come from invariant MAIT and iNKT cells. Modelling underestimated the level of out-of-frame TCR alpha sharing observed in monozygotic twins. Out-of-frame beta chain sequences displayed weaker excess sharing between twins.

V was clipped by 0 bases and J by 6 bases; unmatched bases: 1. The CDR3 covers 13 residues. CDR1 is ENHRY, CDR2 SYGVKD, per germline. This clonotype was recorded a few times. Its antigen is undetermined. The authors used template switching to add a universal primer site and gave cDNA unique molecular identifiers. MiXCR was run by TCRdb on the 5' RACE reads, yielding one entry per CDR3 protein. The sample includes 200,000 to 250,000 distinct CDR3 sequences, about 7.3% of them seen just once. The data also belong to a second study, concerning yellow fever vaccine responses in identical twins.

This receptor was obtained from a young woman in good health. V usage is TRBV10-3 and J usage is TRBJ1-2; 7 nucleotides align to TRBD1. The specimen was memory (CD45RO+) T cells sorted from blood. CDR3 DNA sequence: TGTGCCATCAGTGAGTCCACAGGGGATGGCTACACCTTC. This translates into CAISESTGDGYTF.